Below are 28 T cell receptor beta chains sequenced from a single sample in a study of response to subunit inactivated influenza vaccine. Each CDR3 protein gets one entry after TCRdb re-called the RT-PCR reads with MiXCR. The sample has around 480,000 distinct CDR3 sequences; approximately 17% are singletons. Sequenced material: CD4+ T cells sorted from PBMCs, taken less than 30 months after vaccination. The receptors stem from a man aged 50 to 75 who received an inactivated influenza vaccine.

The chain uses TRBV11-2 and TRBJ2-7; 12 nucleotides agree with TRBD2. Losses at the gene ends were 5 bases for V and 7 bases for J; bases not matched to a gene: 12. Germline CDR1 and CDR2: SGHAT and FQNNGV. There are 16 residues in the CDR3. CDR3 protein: CASSGLAGLGGGEQYF. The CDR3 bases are TGTGCCAGCAGCGGACTAGCGGGACTTGGAGGGGGGGAGCAGTACTTC.

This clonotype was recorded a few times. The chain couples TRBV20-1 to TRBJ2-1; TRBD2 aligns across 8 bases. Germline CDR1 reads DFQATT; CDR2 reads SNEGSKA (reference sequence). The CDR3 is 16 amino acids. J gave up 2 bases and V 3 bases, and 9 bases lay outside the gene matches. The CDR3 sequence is CSARGGRGGPYNEQFF. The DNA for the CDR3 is TGCAGTGCTAGGGGGGGCCGGGGGGGCCCCTACAATGAGCAGTTCTTC.

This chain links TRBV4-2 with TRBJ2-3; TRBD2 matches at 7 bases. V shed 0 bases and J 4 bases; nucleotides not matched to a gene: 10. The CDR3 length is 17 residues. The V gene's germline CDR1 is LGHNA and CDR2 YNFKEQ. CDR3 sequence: CASSQDVPGGDADTQYF. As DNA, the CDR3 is TGTGCCAGCAGCCAAGACGTCCCGGGAGGTGATGCAGATACGCAGTATTTT.

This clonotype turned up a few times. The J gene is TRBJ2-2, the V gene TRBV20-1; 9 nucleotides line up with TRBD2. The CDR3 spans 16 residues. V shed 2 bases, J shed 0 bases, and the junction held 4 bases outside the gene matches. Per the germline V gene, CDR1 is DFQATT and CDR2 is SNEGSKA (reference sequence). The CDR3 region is CSARSLAGTNTGELFF. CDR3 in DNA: TGCAGTGCTAGATCCCTAGCGGGAACGAACACCGGGGAGCTGTTTTTT.

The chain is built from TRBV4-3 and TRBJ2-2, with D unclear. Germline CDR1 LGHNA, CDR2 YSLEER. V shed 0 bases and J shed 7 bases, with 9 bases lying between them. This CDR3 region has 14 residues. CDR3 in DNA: TGCGCCAGCAGCCAAGATTGGGCGAGCGGGGAGCTGTTTTTT. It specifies CASSQDWASGELFF.

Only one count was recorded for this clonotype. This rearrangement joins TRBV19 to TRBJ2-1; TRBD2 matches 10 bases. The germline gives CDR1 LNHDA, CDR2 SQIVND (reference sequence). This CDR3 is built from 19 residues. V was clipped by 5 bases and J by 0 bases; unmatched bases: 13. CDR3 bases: TGTGCCAGTAGTCTGGCAACCGGGACTAGCGTCAGCTCCTACAATGAGCAGTTCTTC. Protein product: CASSLATGTSVSSYNEQFF.

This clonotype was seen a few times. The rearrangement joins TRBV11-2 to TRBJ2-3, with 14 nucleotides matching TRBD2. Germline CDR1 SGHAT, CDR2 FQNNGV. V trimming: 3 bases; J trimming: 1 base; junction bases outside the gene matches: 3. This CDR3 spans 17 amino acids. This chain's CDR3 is CASSFGTSGSRTDTQYF. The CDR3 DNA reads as TGTGCCAGCAGCTTCGGGACTAGCGGGAGTCGCACAGATACGCAGTATTTT.

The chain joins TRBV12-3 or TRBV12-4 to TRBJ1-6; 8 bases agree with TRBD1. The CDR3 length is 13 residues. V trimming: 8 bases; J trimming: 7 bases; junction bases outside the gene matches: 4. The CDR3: CASAPGGNSPLHF. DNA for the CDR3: TGTGCCAGCGCTCCAGGGGGCAATTCACCCCTCCACTTT.

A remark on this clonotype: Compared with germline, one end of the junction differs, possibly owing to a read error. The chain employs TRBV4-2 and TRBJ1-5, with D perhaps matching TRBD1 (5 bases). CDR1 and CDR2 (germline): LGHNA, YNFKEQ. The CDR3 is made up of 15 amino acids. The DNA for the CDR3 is TGTGCCAGCAGCGAAGAGGGACTTAGCAATCAGCCCCAGCATTTT. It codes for CASSEEGLSNQPQHF.

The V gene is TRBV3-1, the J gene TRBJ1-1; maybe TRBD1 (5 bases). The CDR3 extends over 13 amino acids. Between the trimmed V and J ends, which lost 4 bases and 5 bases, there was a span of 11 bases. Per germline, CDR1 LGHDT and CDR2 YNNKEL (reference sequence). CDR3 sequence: CASSRGEFTEAFF. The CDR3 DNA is TGTGCCAGCAGCCGGGGGGAATTTACTGAAGCTTTCTTT.

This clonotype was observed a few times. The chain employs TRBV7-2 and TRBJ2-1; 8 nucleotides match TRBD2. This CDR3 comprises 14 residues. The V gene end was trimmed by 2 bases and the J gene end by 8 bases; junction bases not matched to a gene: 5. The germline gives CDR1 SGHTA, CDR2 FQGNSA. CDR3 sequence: CASSLYSRGDEQFF. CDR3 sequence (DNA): TGTGCCAGCAGCTTATACTCGCGGGGGGATGAGCAGTTCTTC. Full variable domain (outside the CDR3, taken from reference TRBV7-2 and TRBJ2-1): GAGVSQSPSNKVTEKGKDVELRCDPISGHTALYWYRQSLGQGLEFLIYFQGNSAPDKSGLPSDRFSAERTGGSVSTLTIQRTQQEDSAVYLCASSLYSRGDEQFFGPGTRLTVL.

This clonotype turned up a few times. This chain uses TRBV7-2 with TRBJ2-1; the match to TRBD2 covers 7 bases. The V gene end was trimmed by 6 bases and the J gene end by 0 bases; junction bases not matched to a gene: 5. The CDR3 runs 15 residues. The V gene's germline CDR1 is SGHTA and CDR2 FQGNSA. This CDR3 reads CASSPRDYSYNEQFF. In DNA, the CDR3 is TGTGCCAGCAGTCCGAGGGACTACTCCTACAATGAGCAGTTCTTC.

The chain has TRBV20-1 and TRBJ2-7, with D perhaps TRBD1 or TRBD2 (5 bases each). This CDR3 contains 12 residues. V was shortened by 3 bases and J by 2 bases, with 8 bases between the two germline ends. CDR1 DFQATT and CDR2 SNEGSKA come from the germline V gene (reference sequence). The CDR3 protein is CSARGETYEQYF. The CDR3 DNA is TGCAGTGCTAGGGGGGAGACCTACGAGCAGTACTTC.

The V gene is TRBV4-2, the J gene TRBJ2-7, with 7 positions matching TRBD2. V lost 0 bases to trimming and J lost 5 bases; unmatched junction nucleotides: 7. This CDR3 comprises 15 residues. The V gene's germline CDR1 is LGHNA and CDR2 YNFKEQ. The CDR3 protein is CASSQELAGNHEQYF. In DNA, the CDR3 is TGTGCCAGCAGCCAAGAATTAGCGGGTAACCACGAGCAGTACTTC.

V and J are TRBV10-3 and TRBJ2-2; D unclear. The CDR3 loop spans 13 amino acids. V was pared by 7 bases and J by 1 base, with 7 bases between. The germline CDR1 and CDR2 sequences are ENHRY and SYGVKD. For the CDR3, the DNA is TGTGCCATCACTAAGGGGAACACCGGGGAGCTGTTTTTT. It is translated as CAITKGNTGELFF.

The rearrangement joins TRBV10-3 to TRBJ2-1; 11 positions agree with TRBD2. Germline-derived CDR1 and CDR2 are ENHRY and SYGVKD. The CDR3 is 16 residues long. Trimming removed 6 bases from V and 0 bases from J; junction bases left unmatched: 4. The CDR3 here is CAIRPGTSGSYNEQFF. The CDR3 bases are TGTGCCATCAGACCCGGGACTAGCGGCTCCTACAATGAGCAGTTCTTC.

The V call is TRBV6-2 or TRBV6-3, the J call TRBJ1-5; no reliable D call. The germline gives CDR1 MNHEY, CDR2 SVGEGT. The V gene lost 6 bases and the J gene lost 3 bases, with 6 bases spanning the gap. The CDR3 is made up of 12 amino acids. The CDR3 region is CASRLPNQPQHF. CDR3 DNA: TGTGCCAGCAGGCTCCCCAATCAGCCCCAGCATTTT.

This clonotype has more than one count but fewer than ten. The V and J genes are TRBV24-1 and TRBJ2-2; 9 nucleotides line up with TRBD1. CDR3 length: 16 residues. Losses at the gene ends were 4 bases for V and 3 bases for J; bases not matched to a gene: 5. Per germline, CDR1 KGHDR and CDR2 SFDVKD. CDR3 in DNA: TGTGCCACCAGTGACCCTCGACAGGGGGACACCGGGGAGCTGTTTTTT. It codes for CATSDPRQGDTGELFF.

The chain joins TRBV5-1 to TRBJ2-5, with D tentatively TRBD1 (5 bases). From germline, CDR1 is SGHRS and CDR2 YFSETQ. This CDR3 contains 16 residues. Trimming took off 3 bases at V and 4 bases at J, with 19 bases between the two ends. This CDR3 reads CASSSKKPRDGETQYF. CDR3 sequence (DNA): TGCGCCAGCAGCTCCAAAAAGCCCAGGGATGGAGAGACCCAGTACTTC.

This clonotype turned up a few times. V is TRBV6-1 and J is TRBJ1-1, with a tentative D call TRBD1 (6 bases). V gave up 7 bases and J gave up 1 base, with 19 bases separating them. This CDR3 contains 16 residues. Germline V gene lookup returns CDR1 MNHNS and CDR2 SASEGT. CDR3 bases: TGTGCCAGCACCCCACGGCGGACAGACCAGAACACTGAAGCTTTCTTT. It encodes CASTPRRTDQNTEAFF.

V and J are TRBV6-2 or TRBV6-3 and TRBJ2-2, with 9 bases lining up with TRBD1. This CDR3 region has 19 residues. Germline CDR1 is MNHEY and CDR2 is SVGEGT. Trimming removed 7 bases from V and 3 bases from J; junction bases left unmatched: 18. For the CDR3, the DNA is TGTGCCAGCAAAACCGGGACAGGGATTCAGTACCGCGACACCGGGGAGCTGTTTTTT. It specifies CASKTGTGIQYRDTGELFF.

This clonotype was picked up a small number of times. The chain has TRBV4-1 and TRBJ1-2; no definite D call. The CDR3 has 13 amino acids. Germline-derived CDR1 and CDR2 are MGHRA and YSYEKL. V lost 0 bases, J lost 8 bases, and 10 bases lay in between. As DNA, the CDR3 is TGCGCCAGCAGCCAAGATCTGAGGGAAGGCTACACCTTC. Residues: CASSQDLREGYTF.

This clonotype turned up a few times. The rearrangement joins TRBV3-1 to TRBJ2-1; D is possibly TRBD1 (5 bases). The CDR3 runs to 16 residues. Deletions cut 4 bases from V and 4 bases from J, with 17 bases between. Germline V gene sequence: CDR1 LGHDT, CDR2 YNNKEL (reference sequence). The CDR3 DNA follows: TGTGCCAGCAGCCCGAGGTGGGGCAGTGCTTACAATGAGCAGTTCTTC. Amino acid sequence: CASSPRWGSAYNEQFF.

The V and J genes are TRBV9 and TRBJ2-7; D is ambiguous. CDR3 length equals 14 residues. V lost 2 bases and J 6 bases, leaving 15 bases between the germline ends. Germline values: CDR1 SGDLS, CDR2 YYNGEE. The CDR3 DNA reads TGTGCCAGCAGCGTCTCGACACTCAGCTCCGAGCAGTACTTC. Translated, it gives CASSVSTLSSEQYF.

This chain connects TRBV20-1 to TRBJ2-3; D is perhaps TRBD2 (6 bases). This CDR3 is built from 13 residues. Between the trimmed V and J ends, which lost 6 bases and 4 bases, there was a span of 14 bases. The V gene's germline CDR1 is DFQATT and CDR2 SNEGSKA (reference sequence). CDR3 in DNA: TGCAGTGCCCGACTAGTAATAGCAGATACGCAGTATTTT. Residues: CSARLVIADTQYF.

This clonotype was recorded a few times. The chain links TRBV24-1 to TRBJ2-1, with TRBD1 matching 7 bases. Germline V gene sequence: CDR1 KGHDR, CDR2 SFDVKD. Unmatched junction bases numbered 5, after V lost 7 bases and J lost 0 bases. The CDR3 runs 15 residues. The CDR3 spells CATSPTGYSYNEQFF. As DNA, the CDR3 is TGTGCCACCAGCCCGACAGGGTACTCCTACAATGAGCAGTTCTTC.

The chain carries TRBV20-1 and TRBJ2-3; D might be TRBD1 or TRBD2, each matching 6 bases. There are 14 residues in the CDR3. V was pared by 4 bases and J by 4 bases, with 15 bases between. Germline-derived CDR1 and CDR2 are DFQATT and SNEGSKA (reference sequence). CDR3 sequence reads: CSATGAPSSDTQYF. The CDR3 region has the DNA TGCAGTGCTACGGGGGCCCCAAGTTCAGATACGCAGTATTTT.

CDR3 loop: CASSRGQGASNTEAFF. The CDR3 DNA reads as TGTGCCAGCAGCCGCGGACAGGGGGCCTCGAACACTGAAGCTTTCTTT. The rearrangement links TRBV7-9 to TRBJ1-1, with 11 bases fitting TRBD1. V lost 5 bases and J lost 1; bases outside the gene matches: 6. Germline CDR1 is SEHNR and CDR2 is FQNEAQ (reference sequence). The CDR3 has 16 residues.